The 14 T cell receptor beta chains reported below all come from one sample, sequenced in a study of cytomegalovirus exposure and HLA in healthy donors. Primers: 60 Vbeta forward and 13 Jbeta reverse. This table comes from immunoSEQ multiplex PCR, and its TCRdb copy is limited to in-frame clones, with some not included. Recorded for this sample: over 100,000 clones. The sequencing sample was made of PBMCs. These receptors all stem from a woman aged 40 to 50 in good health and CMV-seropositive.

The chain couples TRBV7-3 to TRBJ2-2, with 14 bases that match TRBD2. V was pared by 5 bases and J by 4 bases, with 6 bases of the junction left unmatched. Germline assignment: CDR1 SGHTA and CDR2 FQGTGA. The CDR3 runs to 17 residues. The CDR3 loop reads CASSRRLAGGPTGELFF. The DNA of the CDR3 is TGTGCCAGCAGCCGTAGACTAGCGGGAGGGCCCACCGGGGAGCTGTTTTTT.

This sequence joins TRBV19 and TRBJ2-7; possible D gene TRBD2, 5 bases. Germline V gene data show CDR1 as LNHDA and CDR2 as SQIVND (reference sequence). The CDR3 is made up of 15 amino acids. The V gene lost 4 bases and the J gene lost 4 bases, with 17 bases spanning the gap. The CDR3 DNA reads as TGTGCCAGTAGTACTGGGAGTCCATTCCCGTACGAGCAGTACTTC. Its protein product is CASSTGSPFPYEQYF.

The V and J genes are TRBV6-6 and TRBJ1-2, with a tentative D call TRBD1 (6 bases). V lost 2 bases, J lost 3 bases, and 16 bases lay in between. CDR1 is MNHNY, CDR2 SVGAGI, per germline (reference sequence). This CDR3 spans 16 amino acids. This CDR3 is CASSYPGGAADYGYTF. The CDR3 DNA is TGTGCCAGCAGTTACCCCGGGGGGGCGGCGGACTATGGCTACACCTTC.

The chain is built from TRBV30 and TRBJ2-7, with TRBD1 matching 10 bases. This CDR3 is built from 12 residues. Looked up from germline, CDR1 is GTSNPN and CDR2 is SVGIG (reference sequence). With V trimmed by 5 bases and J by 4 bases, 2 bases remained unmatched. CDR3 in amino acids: CAWGTGVYEQYF. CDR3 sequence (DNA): TGTGCCTGGGGGACAGGGGTATACGAGCAGTACTTC.

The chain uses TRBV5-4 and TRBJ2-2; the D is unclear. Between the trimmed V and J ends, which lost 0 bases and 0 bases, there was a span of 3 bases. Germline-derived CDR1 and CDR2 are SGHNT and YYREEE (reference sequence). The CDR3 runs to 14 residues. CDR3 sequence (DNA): TGTGCCAGCAGCTTGGTCTCGAACACCGGGGAGCTGTTTTTT. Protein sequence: CASSLVSNTGELFF.

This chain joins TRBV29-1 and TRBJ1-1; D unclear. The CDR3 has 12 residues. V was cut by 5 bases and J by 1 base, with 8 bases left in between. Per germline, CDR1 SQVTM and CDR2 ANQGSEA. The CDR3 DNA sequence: TGCAGCGTTTCTCCCTCGAACACTGAAGCTTTCTTT. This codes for CSVSPSNTEAFF.

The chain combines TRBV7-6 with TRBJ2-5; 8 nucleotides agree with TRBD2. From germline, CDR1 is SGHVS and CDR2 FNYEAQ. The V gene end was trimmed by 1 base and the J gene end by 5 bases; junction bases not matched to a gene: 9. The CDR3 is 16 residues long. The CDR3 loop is CASSLGGTRYMETQYF. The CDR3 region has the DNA TGTGCCAGCAGCTTAGGGGGGACTAGATATATGGAGACCCAGTACTTC.

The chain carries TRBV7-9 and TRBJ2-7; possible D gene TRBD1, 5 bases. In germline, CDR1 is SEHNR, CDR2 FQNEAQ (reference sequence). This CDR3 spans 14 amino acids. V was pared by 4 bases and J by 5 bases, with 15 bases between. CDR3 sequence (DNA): TGTGCCAGCAGCTCCCTCGGCAGGGTGAACGAGCAGTACTTC. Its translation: CASSSLGRVNEQYF.

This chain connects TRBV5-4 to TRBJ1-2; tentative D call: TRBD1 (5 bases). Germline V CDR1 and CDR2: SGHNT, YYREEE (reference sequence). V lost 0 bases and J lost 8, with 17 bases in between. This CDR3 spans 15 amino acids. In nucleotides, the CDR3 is TGTGCCAGCAGCTTGGAGACAGCCCGCACTAACGGCTACACCTTC. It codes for CASSLETARTNGYTF. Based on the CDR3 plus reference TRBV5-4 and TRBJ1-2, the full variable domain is ETGVTQSPTHLIKTRGQQVTLRCSSQSGHNTVSWYQQALGQGPQFIFQYYREEENGRGNFPPRFSGLQFPNYSSELNVNALELDDSALYLCASSLETARTNGYTFGSGTRLTVV.

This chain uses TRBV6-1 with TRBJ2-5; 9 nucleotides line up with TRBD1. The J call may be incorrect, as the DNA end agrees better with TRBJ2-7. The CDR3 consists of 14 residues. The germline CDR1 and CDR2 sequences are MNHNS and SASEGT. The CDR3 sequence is CAIRLEDRGYEQYF. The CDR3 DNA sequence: TGTGCCATCCGGCTGGAGGACAGGGGCTACGAGCAGTACTTC.

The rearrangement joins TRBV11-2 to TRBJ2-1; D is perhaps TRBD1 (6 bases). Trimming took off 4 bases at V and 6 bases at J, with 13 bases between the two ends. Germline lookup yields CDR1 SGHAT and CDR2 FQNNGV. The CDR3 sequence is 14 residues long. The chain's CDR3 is CASSSVQGGNEQFF. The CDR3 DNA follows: TGTGCCAGCAGCTCGGTACAGGGTGGCAATGAGCAGTTCTTC.

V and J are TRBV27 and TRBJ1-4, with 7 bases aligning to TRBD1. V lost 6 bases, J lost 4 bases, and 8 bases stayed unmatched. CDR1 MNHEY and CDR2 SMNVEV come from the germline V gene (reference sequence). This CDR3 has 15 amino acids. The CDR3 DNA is TGTGCCAGCAGACGCTCTACAGGGGTTAATGAAAAACTGTTTTTT. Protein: CASRRSTGVNEKLFF.

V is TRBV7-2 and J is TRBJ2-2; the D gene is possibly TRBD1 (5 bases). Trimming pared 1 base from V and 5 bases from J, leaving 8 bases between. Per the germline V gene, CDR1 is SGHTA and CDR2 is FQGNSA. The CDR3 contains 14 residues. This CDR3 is CASSLEQATGELFF. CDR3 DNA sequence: TGTGCCAGCAGCTTAGAACAGGCTACCGGGGAGCTGTTTTTT.

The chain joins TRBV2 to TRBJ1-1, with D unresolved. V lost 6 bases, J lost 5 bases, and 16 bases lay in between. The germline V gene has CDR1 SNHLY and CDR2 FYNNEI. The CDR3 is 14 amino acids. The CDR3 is CASRREGLGTEAFF. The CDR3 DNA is TGTGCCAGCAGGAGGGAGGGCCTTGGGACTGAAGCTTTCTTT.